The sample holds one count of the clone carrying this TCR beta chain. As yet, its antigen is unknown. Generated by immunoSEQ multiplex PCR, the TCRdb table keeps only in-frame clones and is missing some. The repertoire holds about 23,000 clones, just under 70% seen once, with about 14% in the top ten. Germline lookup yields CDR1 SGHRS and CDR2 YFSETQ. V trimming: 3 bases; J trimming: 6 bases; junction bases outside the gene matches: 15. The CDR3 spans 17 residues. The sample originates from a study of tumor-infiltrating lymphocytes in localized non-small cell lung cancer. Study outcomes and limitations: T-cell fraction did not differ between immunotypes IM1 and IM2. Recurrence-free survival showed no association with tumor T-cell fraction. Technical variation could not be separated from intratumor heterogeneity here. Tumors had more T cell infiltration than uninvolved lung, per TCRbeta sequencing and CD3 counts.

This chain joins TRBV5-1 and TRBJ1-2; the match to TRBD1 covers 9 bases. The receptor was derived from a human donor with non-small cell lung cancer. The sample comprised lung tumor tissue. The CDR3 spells CASSSTGTGTLQHGYTF. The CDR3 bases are TGCGCCAGCAGCTCTACCGGGACAGGGACCTTGCAACATGGCTACACCTTC.